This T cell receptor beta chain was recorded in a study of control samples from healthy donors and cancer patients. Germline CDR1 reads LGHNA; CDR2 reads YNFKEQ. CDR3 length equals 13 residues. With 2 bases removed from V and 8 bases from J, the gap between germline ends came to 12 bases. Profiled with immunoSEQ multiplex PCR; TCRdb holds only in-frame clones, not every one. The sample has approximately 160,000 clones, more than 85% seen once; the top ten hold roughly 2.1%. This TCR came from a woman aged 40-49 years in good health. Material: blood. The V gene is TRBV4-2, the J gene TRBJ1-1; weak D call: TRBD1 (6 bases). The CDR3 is CASSQFPGAEAFF. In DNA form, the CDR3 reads TGTGCCAGCAGCCAATTTCCGGGGGCCGAAGCTTTCTTT.